This is a list of T cell receptor beta chains from one sample in a study of technical replicates of blood from a few donors. Clones were read by immunoSEQ multiplex PCR, and TCRdb kept only the in-frame ones, dropping some. The data show approximately 80,000 clones, with 95% to 98% seen just once and roughly 0.16% held by the top ten. Sequenced sample: T cells isolated from PBMCs. The receptors were sampled from a human donor in good health. Both conserved end residues are part of each CDR3. A D gene is named only where the DNA matches it firmly. Clone size, where shown, is once, few, many, or a class for clones that have expanded.

J gene	V gene	clone size	D gene	CDR3 length	CDR3 protein	CDR3 DNA
TRBJ1-3	TRBV30	-	-	15	CAWSASGHSGNTIYF	TGTGCCTGGAGTGCCTCCGGACACTCTGGAAACACCATATATTTT
TRBJ1-5	TRBV7-6	-	TRBD1	17	CASSLDPGTGGYQPQHF	TGTGCCAGCAGCTTAGATCCGGGGACAGGGGGATATCAGCCCCAGCATTTT
TRBJ1-1	TRBV5-8	-	-	16	CASSPGQTNPNTEAFF	TGTGCCAGCAGCCCCGGACAGACTAATCCGAACACTGAAGCTTTCTTT
TRBJ2-2	TRBV12-5	-	TRBD1	17	CASGWRLQGANTGELFF	TGTGCTAGTGGTTGGAGATTACAGGGGGCGAACACCGGGGAGCTGTTTTTT
TRBJ1-5	TRBV18	once	TRBD1	16	CASSPATGQGYQPQHF	TGTGCCAGCTCACCGGCCACGGGACAGGGGTACCAGCCCCAGCATTTT
TRBJ2-3	TRBV6-1	-	TRBD1	15	CASRVPQGGTDTQYF	TGTGCCAGCAGGGTGCCCCAGGGGGGCACAGATACGCAGTATTTT
TRBJ1-2	TRBV9	-	-	12	CASSASYGNRTF	TGTGCCAGCAGCGCGTCATACGGGAACCGCACCTTC
TRBJ1-2	TRBV4-1	-	-	15	CASSQLRLVNYGYTF	TGCGCCAGCAGCCAACTCAGGTTGGTTAACTATGGCTACACCTTC
TRBJ1-5	TRBV7-9	-	-	16	CASSLAGGTSNQPQHF	TGTGCCAGCAGCTTAGCTGGCGGGACTAGCAATCAGCCCCAGCATTTT
TRBJ1-1	TRBV7-9	-	-	14	CASSLVTGVKGTFF	TGTGCCAGCAGCTTAGTTACCGGTGTGAAGGGGACTTTCTTT
TRBJ1-5	TRBV6-5	-	TRBD1	15	CASSYSTGGNQPQHF	TGTGCCAGCAGTTACTCTACAGGGGGCAATCAGCCCCAGCATTTT
TRBJ2-7	TRBV5-1	once	TRBD2	22	CASSPGTGYSRTSGVRTYEQYF	TGCGCCAGCAGCCCCGGGACAGGGTATTCCCGGACTAGCGGGGTGAGGACCTACGAGCAGTACTTC
TRBJ1-6	TRBV27	-	-	12	CASSQPGAPLHF	TGTGCCAGCAGTCAACCAGGGGCCCCCCTCCACTTT
TRBJ2-7	TRBV11-2	-	TRBD1	14	CASSSLTGGREQYF	TGTGCCAGCAGCTCCCTGACAGGGGGCCGGGAGCAGTACTTC
TRBJ2-7	TRBV28	once	TRBD2	16	CASSLPRTSVLEEQYF	TGTGCCAGCAGTTTACCCCGGACTAGCGTGTTGGAAGAGCAGTACTTC
TRBJ2-7	TRBV4-1	-	-	14	CASSQQAGIYEQYF	TGCGCCAGCAGCCAACAGGCAGGGATCTACGAGCAGTACTTC
TRBJ2-7	TRBV11-3	once	-	14	CASSIPTDRYEQYF	TGTGCCAGCAGCATACCCACCGACAGGTACGAGCAGTACTTC
TRBJ2-1	TRBV7-9	-	TRBD1	15	CASSAARGSGNEQFF	TGTGCCAGCAGCGCTGCCAGGGGGTCGGGGAATGAGCAGTTCTTC
TRBJ2-7	TRBV4-1	-	TRBD1	16	CASSQDSGQGTYEQYF	TGCGCCAGCAGCCAAGACTCCGGACAGGGGACTTACGAGCAGTACTTC
TRBJ2-2	TRBV15	-	-	16	CATSRGMGATTGELFF	TGTGCCACCAGCAGAGGGATGGGGGCCACGACCGGGGAGCTGTTTTTT
TRBJ2-6	TRBV27	-	-	18	CASSLVPGVTSGANVLTF	TGTGCCAGCAGTTTGGTCCCAGGGGTAACAAGTGGGGCCAACGTCCTGACTTTC
TRBJ2-3	TRBV9	-	-	14	CASSVGGKGDTQYF	TGTGCCAGCAGCGTAGGGGGCAAGGGAGATACGCAGTATTTT
TRBJ2-1	TRBV5-6	once	TRBD2	15	CASSPTSGAYNEQFF	TGTGCCAGCAGCCCGACTAGCGGAGCCTACAATGAGCAGTTCTTC
TRBJ1-1	TRBV28	-	-	15	CASSLGGTVTTEAFF	TGTGCCAGCAGTTTAGGCGGGACGGTGACCACTGAAGCTTTCTTT
TRBJ1-1	TRBV5-1	-	-	14	CASSLTMSGGEAFF	TGCGCCAGCAGCTTGACTATGAGTGGGGGCGAAGCTTTCTTT
TRBJ2-2	TRBV7-6	-	-	12	CASSPRTGELFF	TGTGCCAGCAGCCCTCGGACCGGGGAGCTGTTTTTT
TRBJ1-6	TRBV6-5	-	TRBD1	13	CASSGTGNSPLHF	TGTGCCAGCTCTGGGACAGGAAATTCACCCCTCCACTTT
TRBJ2-1	TRBV2	-	-	13	CASMAGYDNEQFF	TGTGCCAGCATGGCGGGCTACGACAATGAGCAGTTCTTC
TRBJ1-2	TRBV7-2	-	TRBD1	14	CASTRQGNRYGYTF	TGTGCCAGCACCCGACAGGGAAACCGTTATGGCTACACCTTC
TRBJ2-5	TRBV6-5	-	TRBD2	16	CASSYLLAGLRETQYF	TGTGCCAGCAGTTACCTACTAGCGGGGTTGCGGGAGACCCAGTACTTC
TRBJ2-1	TRBV10-2	-	-	16	CASREGGGSSYNEQFF	TGCGCCAGCAGGGAGGGTGGTGGGAGCTCCTACAATGAGCAGTTCTTC
TRBJ2-4	TRBV5-1	-	TRBD1	18	CASSLGPGTGWDKNIQYF	TGCGCCAGCAGCCTGGGACCTGGGACAGGGTGGGACAAAAACATTCAGTACTTC
TRBJ2-1	TRBV30	-	TRBD2	14	CASVTSGGLGEQFF	TGTGCCTCTGTAACTAGCGGGGGGTTGGGTGAGCAGTTCTTC
TRBJ2-4	TRBV6-1	-	-	12	CASSLGGNIQYF	TGTGCCAGCAGCCTAGGAGGAAACATTCAGTACTTC
TRBJ2-7	TRBV2	-	TRBD2	15	CASSEYAGALYEQYF	TGTGCCAGCAGTGAATATGCGGGAGCCTTATACGAGCAGTACTTC
TRBJ2-7	TRBV27	-	TRBD2	15	CASSLVSGGMYEQYF	TGTGCCAGCAGTTTAGTCAGCGGGGGGATGTACGAGCAGTACTTC
TRBJ1-1	TRBV7-8	once	-	12	CASSPLETEAFF	TGTGCCAGCAGCCCCCTGGAGACTGAAGCTTTCTTT
TRBJ1-2	TRBV29-1	-	-	14	CSVGGSMTGFGYTF	TGCAGCGTTGGTGGTTCGATGACAGGTTTTGGCTACACCTTC
TRBJ1-3	TRBV2	-	-	14	CASTGELSGNTIYF	TGTGCCAGCACGGGGGAACTCTCTGGAAACACCATATATTTT
TRBJ1-5	TRBV19	-	-	17	CASSIRGGDGADQPQHF	TGTGCCAGTAGTATTAGAGGGGGGGACGGAGCAGATCAGCCCCAGCATTTT
TRBJ1-2	TRBV4-1	-	TRBD1	15	CASSQFGRGRAGYTF	TGCGCCAGCAGCCAATTTGGCAGGGGGCGAGCTGGCTACACCTTC
TRBJ1-1	TRBV9	once	TRBD1	12	CASGQGTTEAFF	TGTGCCAGCGGACAGGGAACGACTGAAGCTTTCTTT
TRBJ2-2	TRBV7-9	-	-	14	CASSALVNTGELFF	TGTGCCAGCAGCGCACTGGTTAACACCGGGGAGCTGTTTTTT
TRBJ2-1	TRBV7-9	-	TRBD2	15	CASSLGGGAWNEQFF	TGTGCCAGCAGCTTAGGCGGGGGGGCGTGGAATGAGCAGTTCTTC
TRBJ2-3	TRBV6-4	-	TRBD2	14	CASSALAATDTQYF	TGTGCCAGCAGTGCACTAGCGGCCACAGATACGCAGTATTTT
TRBJ1-1	TRBV6-5	-	-	13	CASSQTGVSEAFF	TGTGCCAGCAGTCAGACGGGAGTTAGTGAAGCTTTCTTT
TRBJ1-5	TRBV4-1	-	-	14	CASSHLGVGQPQHF	TGCGCCAGCAGCCATCTAGGGGTCGGGCAGCCCCAGCATTTT
TRBJ2-7	TRBV11-3	-	-	12	CASSFGGYEQYF	TGTGCCAGCAGCTTTGGGGGGTACGAGCAGTACTTC
TRBJ2-1	TRBV28	-	TRBD2	15	CASSLPGLAGDEQFF	TGTGCCAGCAGTTTACCGGGACTAGCGGGAGACGAGCAGTTCTTC
TRBJ1-6	TRBV25-1	-	TRBD1	16	CASSAGTGHRDSPLHF	TGTGCCAGCAGTGCCGGGACAGGCCATCGAGATTCACCCCTCCACTTT
TRBJ1-2	TRBV19	-	-	15	CASSSDRRRTYGYTF	TGTGCCAGTAGTAGCGACAGGCGACGTACCTATGGCTACACCTTC
TRBJ2-1	TRBV28	-	TRBD1	13	CASLSRGWNEQFF	TGTGCCAGCCTATCCAGGGGGTGGAATGAGCAGTTCTTC
TRBJ1-5	TRBV16	-	-	14	CASSRPPDSSAQHF	TGTGCCAGCAGCCGGCCCCCGGACAGTTCAGCCCAGCATTTT
TRBJ2-3	TRBV30	-	TRBD2	13	CAWGLAGTDTQYF	TGTGCCTGGGGACTAGCGGGCACAGATACGCAGTATTTT
TRBJ2-5	TRBV10-3	-	-	12	CAIGTTQETQYF	TGTGCCATTGGGACAACCCAAGAGACCCAGTACTTC
TRBJ2-7	TRBV4-2	once	-	15	CASSQAGGDSYEQYF	TGTGCCAGCAGCCAAGCTGGCGGTGACTCCTACGAGCAGTACTTC
TRBJ2-7	TRBV11-2	-	TRBD2	18	CASRWKGLADLSGYEQYF	TGTGCCAGCAGATGGAAGGGACTAGCGGACTTATCGGGGTACGAGCAGTACTTC